Listed below are T cell receptor beta chains from one sample, sequenced in a study of cytomegalovirus exposure and HLA in healthy donors. TCRdb's copy holds only in-frame clones and misses some; the assay was immunoSEQ multiplex PCR. The repertoire holds about 110,000 clones, roughly 76% seen once, with around 5.8% in the top ten. The sequencing sample was made of PBMCs. The receptor set was obtained from a woman in her forties or fifties in good health and CMV-seropositive. CDR3s include the opening cysteine and the closing phenylalanine or tryptophan. The order of the fields is V gene, clone size, D gene, J gene, CDR3 DNA, CDR3 protein. A D gene is named only where the DNA matches it firmly. The size field is filled for only some rows; it gives once, few, many or a size class.

>TRBV29-1|NA|NA|TRBJ2-3
TGCAGCGTGGGGGGGCCATCCGGCGCAGATACGCAGTATTTT
CSVGGPSGADTQYF
>TRBV7-2|once|NA|TRBJ2-7
TGTGCCAGCAGCATCATAGGGCAGGGATTCTACGAGCAGTACTTC
CASSIIGQGFYEQYF
>TRBV30|few|NA|TRBJ1-1
TGTGCCTTCCAAAACACTGAAGCTTTCTTT
CAFQNTEAFF
>TRBV6-1|once|NA|TRBJ2-2
TGTGCCAGCAGTGAAGAGGTGAGGGCAGTGAACACCGGGGAGCTGTTTTTT
CASSEEVRAVNTGELFF
>TRBV10-3|NA|NA|TRBJ2-4
TGTGCCATCAGGGGAGACTTAGCCAAAAACATTCAGTACTTC
CAIRGDLAKNIQYF
>TRBV4-3|NA|NA|TRBJ1-5
TGCGCCAGCAGCCAAGGAATGGCCACTCAGCCCCAGCATTTT
CASSQGMATQPQHF
>TRBV7-5|NA|NA|TRBJ1-1
TGTGCCAGAAGCGCACCGGAGAGGGTCACTGAAGCTTTCTTT
CARSAPERVTEAFF
>TRBV2|NA|TRBD2|TRBJ2-1
TGTGCCAGCAGTGCACTAGCGGGGGCCTACAATGAGCAGTTCTTC
CASSALAGAYNEQFF
>TRBV27|NA|NA|TRBJ1-3
TGTGCCAGCAGTATGACTGTAAGCTCTGGAAACACCATATATTTT
CASSMTVSSGNTIYF
>TRBV7-2|NA|TRBD1|TRBJ1-6
TGTGCCAGCAGCTCACAACAGGGGTCTCCCTCAGGCCTCCACTTT
CASSSQQGSPSGLHF
>TRBV28|NA|NA|TRBJ2-7
TGTGCCAGCAGTGTAACAGGATTTCCCTACGAGCAGTACTTC
CASSVTGFPYEQYF
>TRBV4-1|NA|TRBD1|TRBJ1-4
TGCGCCAGCAGCCAACCTTACAGGGGCTCAACTAATGAAAAACTGTTTTTT
CASSQPYRGSTNEKLFF
>TRBV19|NA|NA|TRBJ1-1
TGTGCCAGTATTCAAGGGGGGGGGACTGAAGCTTTCTTT
CASIQGGGTEAFF
>TRBV4-2|NA|TRBD1|TRBJ1-1
TGTGCCAGCAGCCAAAGGGCCGGGACAGTAAAGAACACTGAAGCTTTCTTT
CASSQRAGTVKNTEAFF
>TRBV30|NA|TRBD1|TRBJ2-2
TGTGCCTGGGAGACCTCCGGGACAGGGGCGAACACCGGGGAGCTGTTTTTT
CAWETSGTGANTGELFF
>TRBV6-5|NA|NA|TRBJ1-3
TGTGCCAGCAGCCAGCTAGACTCTGGAAACACCATATATTTT
CASSQLDSGNTIYF
>TRBV6-4|NA|TRBD1|TRBJ1-6
TGTGCCAGCAGGAGAACCGACAGGGGGAGTTCACCCCTCCACTTT
CASRRTDRGSSPLHF
>TRBV18|NA|TRBD1|TRBJ2-1
TGTGCCAGCTCACGGGACAGGGAGGTGCAGTTCTTC
CASSRDREVQFF
>TRBV4-1|NA|NA|TRBJ2-3
TGCGCCAGCAGCCTGGACAGTTCTGGCATCTCTAGCACAGATACGCAGTATTTT
CASSLDSSGISSTDTQYF
>TRBV4-2|NA|NA|TRBJ2-1
TGTGCCAGCAGCCAAGTGGAGGGGTACAATGAGCAGTTCTTC
CASSQVEGYNEQFF
>TRBV30|NA|NA|TRBJ1-1
TGTGCCTGGAGCGCAAGGGGTAGGCATTGGAGAACTGAAGCTTTCTTT
CAWSARGRHWRTEAFF
>TRBV5-1|NA|NA|TRBJ2-7
TGCGCCAGCAGCCCACAGGGCTACGAGCAGTACTTC
CASSPQGYEQYF
>TRBV12-5|NA|TRBD1|TRBJ2-3
TGTGCTAGTGGTTTGGGAAGGACAGGGGGAGATACGCAGTATTTT
CASGLGRTGGDTQYF
>TRBV4-2|NA|NA|TRBJ1-3
TGTGCCAGCAGCCAAGATCTTGTCAGTCCTGTCTCTGGAAACACCATATATTTT
CASSQDLVSPVSGNTIYF
>TRBV7-9|NA|TRBD2|TRBJ2-1
TGTTCCAGCAGCACCAGAGCGGGGGCCCTATACAATGAGCAGTTCTTC
CSSSTRAGALYNEQFF
>TRBV4-1|NA|TRBD2|TRBJ2-7
TGCGCCAGCAGCCAAGATCTAGCGGGCACTTACGAGCAGTACTTC
CASSQDLAGTYEQYF
>TRBV5-5|NA|TRBD1|TRBJ2-5
TGTGCCAGCAGCCAAATGATGACAGGGGGAGGAGAGACCCAGTACTTC
CASSQMMTGGGETQYF
>TRBV28|NA|NA|TRBJ1-1
TGTGCCAGCAATGGGGGGGCGAACACTGAAGCTTTCTTT
CASNGGANTEAFF
>TRBV5-4|once|TRBD1|TRBJ1-3
TGTGCCAGCAGTTACGGACAGGGGAGATCTGGAAACACCATATATTTT
CASSYGQGRSGNTIYF
>TRBV11-2|NA|TRBD1|TRBJ2-7
TGTGCCAGCAGCACTCTTCAGACAGGGGGCCTCTACGAGCAGTACTTC
CASSTLQTGGLYEQYF
>TRBV11-1|NA|TRBD1|TRBJ1-2
TGTGCCAGCAGCCTTAACCCGGGACAGGCTGCTAACTATGGCTACACCTTC
CASSLNPGQAANYGYTF
>TRBV4-2|few|NA|TRBJ1-4
TGTGCCAGCAGCCAAGACGGGACTGCCTCTACTAGTAATGAAAAACTGTTTTTT
CASSQDGTASTSNEKLFF
>TRBV28|NA|TRBD2|TRBJ2-1
TGTGCCAGCAGCTCTATGCGGGGGGCCTCCTACAATGAGCAGTTCTTC
CASSSMRGASYNEQFF
>TRBV7-9|NA|TRBD1|TRBJ2-7
TGTGCCAGCAGCTTCCGACAGGGGGCAGCTTACGAGCAGTACTTC
CASSFRQGAAYEQYF
>TRBV7-2|NA|TRBD1|TRBJ1-4
TGTGCCAGCAGCTCCCAGGGGGCATCTAATGAAAAACTGTTTTTT
CASSSQGASNEKLFF
>TRBV5-4|NA|NA|TRBJ2-2
TGTGCCAGCAGCGCGGACAGTAACACCGGGGAGCTGTTTTTT
CASSADSNTGELFF
>TRBV4-3|few|NA|TRBJ1-2
TGCGCCAGCAGCCAAGATACGGGTCCCTATGGCTACACCTTC
CASSQDTGPYGYTF
>TRBV11-1|NA|TRBD1|TRBJ1-4
TGTGCCAGCAGCCCCGGACCGGGACAGGGAACCGAAAAACTGTTTTTT
CASSPGPGQGTEKLFF
>TRBV5-1|NA|TRBD1|TRBJ2-7
TGCGCCAGCAACCTTATCCCAGAGGGGACTTTTAGTTACCGCCGGGACAGGGTCGACGAGCAGTACTTC
CASNLIPEGTFSYRRDRVDEQYF
>TRBV27|few|NA|TRBJ2-7
TGTGCCAGCAGTTTACTACTCGGTTACGAGCAGTACTTC
CASSLLLGYEQYF